This is a list of T cell receptor beta chains from one sample in a study of T cells after posttransplantation cyclophosphamide. Sequencing used immunoSEQ multiplex PCR; TCRdb keeps in-frame clones, though not all of them. The data show around 34,000 clones, none appearing only once, with 6% to 8.5% held by the ten largest. The sample was PBMCs. These TCRs come from a woman aged 50 to 60 in good health and a related stem cell transplant donor. The CDR3 runs from the conserved cysteine through the conserved F or W. A D gene is named only where the DNA matches it firmly. Some rows mark clone size as missing; the rest say once, few, many or name a class of expanded clone.

D gene	V gene	clone size	CDR3 length	J gene	CDR3 DNA	CDR3 protein
-	TRBV6-2/TRBV6-3	many	15	TRBJ1-5	TGTGCCAGCACCCCACGTGGGGGGGCCACTCAGCCCCAGCATTTT	CASTPRGGATQPQHF
TRBD2	TRBV5-1	many	16	TRBJ2-7	TGCGCCAGCAGCCCCCGCGCTAGCGGTTTCTCCTACGAGCAGTACTTC	CASSPRASGFSYEQYF
TRBD2	TRBV9	few	16	TRBJ2-1	TGTGCCAGCAGCGTAGGGCTAGCGGGATTCTGGAATGAGCAGTTCTTC	CASSVGLAGFWNEQFF
TRBD1	TRBV5-1	-	14	TRBJ2-5	TGCGCCAGCAGCTACGAGGGGGCCGGCGAGACCCAGTACTTC	CASSYEGAGETQYF
TRBD2	TRBV29-1	-	15	TRBJ2-3	TGCAGCGTACGAACTAGCGGGAGGGAGACAGATACGCAGTATTTT	CSVRTSGRETDTQYF
TRBD1	TRBV5-1	many	18	TRBJ2-6	TGCGCCAGCAGCCCGACGGACAGGGGTCCCGCTGGGGCCAACGTCCTGACTTTC	CASSPTDRGPAGANVLTF
TRBD2	TRBV9	few	17	TRBJ2-2	TGTGCCAGCAGCGTGGGAGGGGCTGCTGCGAACACCGGGGAGCTGTTTTTT	CASSVGGAAANTGELFF
-	TRBV12-3/TRBV12-4	many	16	TRBJ1-2	TGTGCCAGCAGCCTGTGGGAGGCCAGGGGCCCCTATGGCTACACCTTC	CASSLWEARGPYGYTF
TRBD2	TRBV2	many	12	TRBJ2-1	TGTGCCAGCAGTGAGCGGGGGGGTGAGCAGTTCTTC	CASSERGGEQFF
-	TRBV30	few	13	TRBJ2-5	TGTGCCTGGAGTTTGGGCATTCAAGAGACCCAGTACTTC	CAWSLGIQETQYF
TRBD2	TRBV6-6	few	14	TRBJ2-3	TGTGCCAGCAGAGGGGTCACTAGCGGAGATACGCAGTATTTT	CASRGVTSGDTQYF
TRBD1	TRBV4-1	many	15	TRBJ2-5	TGCGCCAGCAGCCAAGCGACAGGGGGCTGGGAGACCCAGTACTTC	CASSQATGGWETQYF
-	TRBV18	many	14	TRBJ2-3	TGTGCCAGCTCACCACTAGCAGGCACAGATACGCAGTATTTT	CASSPLAGTDTQYF
TRBD1	TRBV10-3	many	15	TRBJ1-2	TGTGCCAACTCAGGGGGCTCGCTGAATAACTATGGCTACACCTTC	CANSGGSLNNYGYTF
TRBD1	TRBV7-3	many	14	TRBJ1-4	TGTGCCAGCAGCCCGGGACAGGTTCTTGAAAAACTGTTTTTT	CASSPGQVLEKLFF
-	TRBV5-5	many	14	TRBJ1-1	TGTGCCAGCTTTATTGGGGCGGCCACCACTGAAGCTTTCTTT	CASFIGAATTEAFF
-	TRBV2	many	13	TRBJ1-2	TGTGCCAGCAGGGACAGCTTCTTCTATGGCTACACCTTC	CASRDSFFYGYTF
TRBD1	TRBV7-2	many	16	TRBJ1-1	TGTGCCAGCAGCACGGGACAGGGGGATCCGAACACTGAAGCTTTCTTT	CASSTGQGDPNTEAFF
TRBD2	TRBV5-4	many	15	TRBJ2-7	TGTGCCAGCAGCCGAGAAACTAGCGGGATGGGCGAGCAGTACTTC	CASSRETSGMGEQYF
TRBD1	TRBV2	many	14	TRBJ1-2	TGTGCCAGCAGCCGGGACAGGGGTTGGGATGGCTACACCTTC	CASSRDRGWDGYTF
-	TRBV4-1	many	13	TRBJ2-1	TGCGCCAGCAGCCGCCAGGAGGATAATGAGCAGTTCTTC	CASSRQEDNEQFF
-	TRBV4-3	many	14	TRBJ1-1	TGCGCCAGCAGCCAAGATTGGGGGGGCTCTGAAGCTTTCTTT	CASSQDWGGSEAFF
-	TRBV6-2/TRBV6-3	many	11	TRBJ2-1	TGTGCCAGCATTACAGGGTCTGAGCAGTTCTTC	CASITGSEQFF
-	TRBV7-6	many	14	TRBJ1-1	TGTGCCAGCACTCCTTCGGGGTACAACACTGAAGCTTTCTTT	CASTPSGYNTEAFF
TRBD1	TRBV7-9	many	15	TRBJ1-3	TGTGCCAGCAGGCCAGGGGGCTGGACTGGAAACACCATATATTTT	CASRPGGWTGNTIYF
TRBD2	TRBV4-2	many	16	TRBJ2-3	TGTGCCAGCAGCCAAGAGGCGGGAGGGCATGCAGATACGCAGTATTTT	CASSQEAGGHADTQYF
-	TRBV11-2	many	17	TRBJ2-1	TGTGCCAGCAGCTTAGAAGGCAGCGCCTACTCCTACAATGAGCAGTTCTTC	CASSLEGSAYSYNEQFF
TRBD1	TRBV18	many	15	TRBJ2-7	TGTGCCAGCTCACCGTCAGGGGGCACCGCCTACGAGCAGTACTTC	CASSPSGGTAYEQYF
TRBD2	TRBV5-4	many	15	TRBJ2-1	TGTGCCAGCAGCTTGAGGTTAGCGGGAAGGGGTGAGCAGTTCTTC	CASSLRLAGRGEQFF
TRBD1	TRBV5-1	few	15	TRBJ2-5	TGCGCCAGCAGCTTAGGGGGGACAGGAGAAGAGACCCAGTACTTC	CASSLGGTGEETQYF
-	TRBV2	many	12	TRBJ1-5	TGTGCCAGCAACGAGGGCAATCAGCCCCAGCATTTT	CASNEGNQPQHF
-	TRBV4-1	many	15	TRBJ1-5	TGCGCCAGCAGCCAGAGGGCGGGAGGCAATCAGCCCCAGCATTTT	CASSQRAGGNQPQHF
-	TRBV19	many	16	TRBJ2-1	TGTGCCAGTAGTATGGGCCTAGCGATCCCCTACAATGAGCAGTTCTTC	CASSMGLAIPYNEQFF
-	TRBV19	many	15	TRBJ1-2	TGTGCCAGTAGTATAAGTGCCGGATCGGGCTATGGCTACACCTTC	CASSISAGSGYGYTF
-	TRBV5-1	-	17	TRBJ1-4	TGCGCCAGCAGCTTGGTAGGGGGAGGCACGGCTAATGAAAAACTGTTTTTT	CASSLVGGGTANEKLFF
TRBD2	TRBV5-1	many	15	TRBJ2-7	TGCGCCAGCAGCTGGACTAGCGCGAGCTCCTACGAGCAGTACTTC	CASSWTSASSYEQYF
TRBD1	TRBV5-4	many	17	TRBJ2-1	TGTGCCAGCAGCTTGGGGGGGAACCGACAGGGTAGGAATGAGCAGTTCTTC	CASSLGGNRQGRNEQFF
-	TRBV2	many	11	TRBJ1-3	TGTGCCAGCAGTGCAGGAAACACCATATATTTT	CASSAGNTIYF
TRBD2	TRBV27	many	16	TRBJ2-7	TGTGCCAGCAGTCCATCTAGCGGGACCAACTCCTACGAGCAGTACTTC	CASSPSSGTNSYEQYF
-	TRBV19	few	13	TRBJ2-5	TGTGCCAGTAGTATCGAGCTTCAAGAGACCCAGTACTTC	CASSIELQETQYF
-	TRBV5-1	many	13	TRBJ1-1	TGCGCCAGCAGCGCGGGACAGAACACTGAAGCTTTCTTT	CASSAGQNTEAFF
TRBD1	TRBV7-9	many	15	TRBJ1-3	TGTGCCAGCACTCCACAGGGGGATTCTGGAAACACCATATATTTT	CASTPQGDSGNTIYF
-	TRBV15	many	14	TRBJ1-2	TGTGCCACCAGCAGAGATCCTAAGGTGGGCGGCTACACCTTC	CATSRDPKVGGYTF
TRBD1	TRBV10-3	many	12	TRBJ2-5	TGTGCCACCAGACAGGGTTTGGAGACCCAGTACTTC	CATRQGLETQYF
TRBD1	TRBV10-1	many	14	TRBJ2-3	TGCGCCAGCAGTGAGTCCTCCGGGACAGAGACGCAGTATTTT	CASSESSGTETQYF
-	TRBV5-1	many	15	TRBJ2-1	TGCGCCAGCAGCTTGGTTCCAGGCGAGGGGAATGAGCAGTTCTTC	CASSLVPGEGNEQFF
-	TRBV7-9	-	16	TRBJ2-4	TGTGCCAGCAGCTTTTTGGGGGGGCAGGGCGGCGACATTCAGTACTTC	CASSFLGGQGGDIQYF
-	TRBV6-1	few	15	TRBJ1-5	TGTGCCAGCAGTGGGACTGCGGATAGCAATCAGCCCCAGCATTTT	CASSGTADSNQPQHF
TRBD1	TRBV7-2	-	16	TRBJ1-2	TGTGCCAGCAGCTTAGCGGGGACAGCCTATAACTATGGCTACACCTTC	CASSLAGTAYNYGYTF
TRBD2	TRBV6-1	many	15	TRBJ2-1	TGTGCCACCTGGAGGGAGGGCCTAGCGGGAGATGAGCAGTTCTTC	CATWREGLAGDEQFF
TRBD2	TRBV19	few	14	TRBJ2-5	TGTGCCAGTCGCAGCGGGATGCCGCGAGAGACCCAGTACTTC	CASRSGMPRETQYF
-	TRBV12-3/TRBV12-4	few	14	TRBJ1-1	TGTGCCAGCAGTTTAGGAGTAACGGACACTGAAGCTTTCTTT	CASSLGVTDTEAFF
TRBD1	TRBV7-9	many	15	TRBJ2-7	TGTGCCAGCAGCCCCCGGACAGGGAGTAGCTACGAGCAGTACTTC	CASSPRTGSSYEQYF
TRBD2	TRBV6-5	many	14	TRBJ2-7	TGTGCCAGCAGCCCCGGCGGGGGGTTGAGGGAGCAGTACTTC	CASSPGGGLREQYF
-	TRBV28	many	16	TRBJ2-6	TGTGCCAGCAGTTTAGTCCGCCAGGGTGGGGCCAACGTCCTGACTTTC	CASSLVRQGGANVLTF
-	TRBV5-4	many	16	TRBJ1-1	TGTGCCAGCAGCTTCCGGGCCCAGGGTGCGGACACTGAAGCTTTCTTT	CASSFRAQGADTEAFF